The source of this T cell receptor (beta chain) is a study of blood T cells in healthy people across ages. This clonotype was detected a few times. A J-beta primer mix and a sample-barcoded 5' primer were used in a second PCR of roughly 6 to 11 cycles. A single record per CDR3 protein comes from TCRdb applying MiXCR to the 5' RACE reads. Of 450,000 to 600,000 distinct CDR3 sequences in the sample, around 27% are singletons; the top ten hold approximately 4%. In germline, CDR1 is SGHTA, CDR2 FQGNSA. CDR3 length equals 12 residues. The same sample was also used in a study of T cells of mothers and their children.

The TCR originated in a boy aged 2 to 10 in good health. The chain carries TRBV7-2 and TRBJ2-5, with D unresolved. The end of the DNA is better explained by TRBJ2-7, so the J call may be wrong. The sample was blood. The CDR3, as DNA: TGTGCCAGCAGCTTAATAGCCTACGAGCAGTACTTC. The encoded protein is CASSLIAYEQYF.